The 9 T cell receptor beta chains in this list originate from one sample, sequenced in a study of blood T cell repertoires in COVID-19. TCRdb's copy holds only in-frame clones and misses some; the assay was immunoSEQ multiplex PCR. The sample has under 350,000 clones, around nine tenths seen once. Sequencing was carried out using PBMCs or T cells enriched from blood (not recorded which). The source is a woman aged 18-35 years who had recovered from COVID-19.

This chain connects TRBV6-2 or TRBV6-3 to TRBJ2-5; TRBD1 agrees at 7 bases. This CDR3 is built from 15 residues. J lost 5 bases, V lost 8 bases, and 14 bases had no gene match. CDR1 and CDR2 from the germline V gene are MNHEY and SVGEGT. The CDR3 DNA reads TGTGCCAGCCGCCTCCTGACAGGGAAGGAGGAGACCCAGTACTTC. This translates into CASRLLTGKEETQYF.

This clone has more than one count but fewer than ten. This chain links TRBV13 with TRBJ1-2; D is unresolved. Germline values: CDR1 PRHDT, CDR2 FYEKMQ (reference sequence). This CDR3 has 15 amino acids. Trimming removed 0 bases from V and 1 base from J, with 9 bases in between. As DNA, the CDR3 is TGTGCCAGCAGCTTAGGCCTTACAGATAACTATGGCTACACCTTC. Protein sequence: CASSLGLTDNYGYTF.

The chain combines TRBV7-2 with TRBJ1-2; D call uncertain. V lost 10 bases and J 3 bases, leaving 15 bases between the germline ends. Looked up from germline, CDR1 is SGHTA and CDR2 is FQGNSA. CDR3 length: 13 amino acids. This CDR3 reads CATSRGLDYGYTF. The CDR3 DNA sequence: TGTGCCACTTCGCGGGGTCTGGACTATGGCTACACCTTC.

V and J are TRBV4-1 and TRBJ1-1, with D tentatively TRBD1 (6 bases). The CDR3 has 15 residues. V was clipped by 4 bases and J by 4 bases, with 16 bases between them. Germline-derived CDR1 and CDR2 are MGHRA and YSYEKL. This chain's CDR3 is CASSPGGGQGTEAFF. The CDR3 DNA reads TGCGCCAGCAGCCCCGGGGGGGGGCAGGGCACTGAAGCTTTCTTT.

This rearrangement joins TRBV5-4 to TRBJ2-3; D perhaps matches TRBD1 (5 bases). The CDR3 extends over 14 amino acids. CDR1 and CDR2 (germline): SGHNT, YYREEE (reference sequence). Trimming removed 2 bases at V and 3 bases at J, with 10 bases between. CDR3 in amino acids: CASSFQGATDTQYF. CDR3 coding DNA: TGTGCCAGCAGCTTTCAGGGCGCGACAGATACGCAGTATTTT.

The chain has TRBV24-1 and TRBJ1-5; D uncertain. V dropped 8 bases and J dropped 1 base, with 14 bases sitting between them. From germline, CDR1 is KGHDR and CDR2 SFDVKD. There are 15 residues in the CDR3. The CDR3 bases are TGTGCCACCACCCGAGGAGTATGGAGCAATCAGCCCCAGCATTTT. Translation gives CATTRGVWSNQPQHF.

The chain carries TRBV2 and TRBJ2-7; 9 positions agree with TRBD1. CDR3 length: 14 residues. V dropped 10 bases and J dropped 0; count of bases not matched to a gene: 7. CDR1 is SNHLY and CDR2 is FYNNEI in the germline V gene. The CDR3 region has the DNA TGTGCCACAAAACGGGACAGGGTCTCCTACGAGCAGTACTTC. Translating gives CATKRDRVSYEQYF.

This chain uses TRBV3-1 (or the pseudogene TRBV3-2) with TRBJ1-1, with 12 bases that match TRBD1. CDR3 length: 17 residues. Germline lookup yields CDR1 LGHDT and CDR2 YNNKEL (reference sequence). V shed 6 bases, J shed 2 bases, and the junction held 10 bases outside the gene matches. The DNA for the CDR3 is TGTGCCAGCAGTCCGAGGGGACAGGGGGCGGAAAACACTGAAGCTTTCTTT. Residues: CASSPRGQGAENTEAFF.

In this sample, this clone turned up once. This sequence joins TRBV3-1 (or the pseudogene TRBV3-2) and TRBJ1-2, with D possibly being TRBD1 (5 bases). The germline gives CDR1 LGHDT, CDR2 YNNKEL (reference sequence). The V gene lost 4 bases and the J gene lost 6 bases, with 12 bases spanning the gap. The CDR3 runs 13 residues. The CDR3 sequence: CASSPGGADGYTF. The CDR3 coding sequence is TGTGCCAGCAGCCCCGGCGGGGCTGATGGCTACACCTTC.